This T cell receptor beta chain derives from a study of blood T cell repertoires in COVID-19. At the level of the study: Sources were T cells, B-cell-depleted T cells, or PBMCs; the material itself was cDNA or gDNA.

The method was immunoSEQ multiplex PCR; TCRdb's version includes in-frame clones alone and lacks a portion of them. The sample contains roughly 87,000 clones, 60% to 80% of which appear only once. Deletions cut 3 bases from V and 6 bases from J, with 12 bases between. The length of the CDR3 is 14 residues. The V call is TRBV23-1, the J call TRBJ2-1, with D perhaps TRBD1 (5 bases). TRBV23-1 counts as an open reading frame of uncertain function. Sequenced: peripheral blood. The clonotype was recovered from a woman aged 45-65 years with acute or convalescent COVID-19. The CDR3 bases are TGCGCCAGCAGTCAGAGGCAGGGATGCAATGAGCAGTTCTTC. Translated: CASSQRQGCNEQFF.